Below, 19 T cell receptor beta chains from the same sample are listed, as sequenced in a study of identifying expanded T cells in peripheral blood. TCRdb's table, derived via immunoSEQ multiplex PCR, lists solely in-frame clones and lacks some. The sample lists about 90,000 clones, 70% to 90% occurring once. Sequences were obtained from blood. The receptors stem from a person aged 18 to 75 in good health.

V and J are TRBV5-5 and TRBJ2-7; TRBD1 agrees at 9 bases. The CDR3 extends over 15 amino acids. V lost 1 base, J lost 5 bases, and 7 bases stayed unmatched. Germline CDR1 reads SGHKS; CDR2 reads YYEKEE (reference sequence). The CDR3 loop is CASSLTGGELHEQYF. The CDR3 nucleotides read TGTGCCAGCAGCTTGACAGGGGGCGAACTCCACGAGCAGTACTTC.

The rearrangement joins TRBV11-2 to TRBJ2-5; D is unresolved. Germline V CDR1 and CDR2: SGHAT, FQNNGV. Trimming pared 2 bases from V and 10 bases from J, leaving 26 bases between. This CDR3 is built from 17 residues. CDR3 loop: CASSLRVGVRDRRDQYF. The CDR3 nucleotides read TGTGCCAGCAGCTTACGGGTTGGGGTAAGGGATCGGAGAGACCAGTACTTC. Using reference TRBV11-2 and TRBJ2-5 for the parts outside the CDR3, the full variable domain is EAGVAQSPRYKIIEKRQSVAFWCNPISGHATLYWYQQILGQGPKLLIQFQNNGVVDDSQLPKDRFSAERLKGVDSTLKIQPAKLEDSAVYLCASSLRVGVRDRRDQYFGPGTRLLVL.

This chain links TRBV13 with TRBJ1-2; tentative D call: TRBD1 (5 bases). The CDR3 covers 14 residues. The V gene's germline CDR1 is PRHDT and CDR2 FYEKMQ (reference sequence). V was shortened by 5 bases and J by 2 bases, with 12 bases between the two germline ends. The CDR3 DNA is TGTGCCAGCAGCCGACGGGGGGGGAACTATGGCTACACCTTC. The encoded protein is CASSRRGGNYGYTF.

This clone turned up a few times. The gene calls are TRBV29-1 and TRBJ1-1; D gene ambiguous. Germline CDR1 reads SQVTM; CDR2 reads ANQGSEA. The CDR3 loop spans 13 amino acids. Trimming removed 4 bases from V and 1 base from J, with 10 bases in between. The CDR3 loop is CSVVWLENTEAFF. For the CDR3, the DNA is TGCAGCGTTGTGTGGTTAGAGAACACTGAAGCTTTCTTT.

This clone was detected a few times. The chain carries TRBV9 and TRBJ1-5; TRBD1 is a possible D gene (6 bases). This CDR3 is 14 amino acids long. The germline CDR1 and CDR2 sequences are SGDLS and YYNGEE. V lost 1 base and J lost 8, with 13 bases in between. CDR3 sequence: CASSVSGGREPQHF. In nucleotides, the CDR3 is TGTGCCAGCAGCGTATCTGGGGGCAGGGAGCCCCAGCATTTT.

The CDR3 spells CASSLEGAGNSPLHF. Written as DNA, the CDR3 is TGCGCCAGCAGCTTGGAGGGAGCGGGGAATTCACCCCTCCACTTT. This chain connects TRBV5-1 to TRBJ1-6; D not certain. Between the trimmed V and J ends, which lost 0 bases and 7 bases, there was a span of 11 bases. The CDR3 is 15 amino acids. Germline V gene lookup returns CDR1 SGHRS and CDR2 YFSETQ.

V is TRBV14 and J is TRBJ1-6; D not resolved. The V end lost 5 bases, the J end lost 6 bases, and 8 bases lay between the germline ends. The germline gives CDR1 SGHDN, CDR2 FVKESK. The CDR3 contains 13 residues. The CDR3 here is CASSEVGNSPLHF. The CDR3 DNA sequence: TGTGCCAGCAGCGAAGTCGGTAATTCACCCCTCCACTTT.

This chain uses TRBV7-8 with TRBJ1-5, with 9 positions matching TRBD1. The CDR3 is 17 amino acids. The ends lost 1 base at V and 7 bases at J; junction bases unmatched: 11. Germline V gives CDR1 SGHVS, CDR2 FQNEAQ. CDR3 DNA: TGTGCCAGCAGCTTAGGGGGAACAGGGGGCCTACAGCAGCCCCAGCATTTT. Protein product: CASSLGGTGGLQQPQHF.

The gene calls are TRBV5-1 and TRBJ2-3, with D maybe TRBD2 (5 bases). The CDR3 sequence is 14 residues long. Germline-derived CDR1 and CDR2 are SGHRS and YFSETQ. Deletions cut 4 bases from V and 4 bases from J, with 13 bases between. CDR3 sequence reads: CASSEPGGADTQYF. In nucleotides, the CDR3 is TGCGCCAGCAGCGAGCCTGGAGGAGCAGATACGCAGTATTTT.

V and J are TRBV18 and TRBJ2-7, with a possible D match to TRBD2 (6 bases). The CDR3 spans 15 residues. The germline V gene has CDR1 KGHSH and CDR2 LQKENI. V lost 2 bases to trimming and J lost 4 bases, with 15 bases between them. In DNA form, the CDR3 reads TGTGCCAGCTCACCAACGGGGGATTCTCGGTACGAGCAGTACTTC. Amino acids: CASSPTGDSRYEQYF.

The V call is TRBV9, the J call TRBJ1-1, with D perhaps TRBD1 (6 bases). The V end lost 2 bases, the J end lost 0 bases, and 8 bases lay between the germline ends. Germline CDR1 reads SGDLS; CDR2 reads YYNGEE. The CDR3 spans 14 residues. The CDR3 sequence: CASSVGHLNTEAFF. CDR3 DNA sequence: TGTGCCAGCAGCGTGGGACACCTGAACACTGAAGCTTTCTTT.

The rearrangement joins TRBV6-6 to TRBJ2-1; 8 nucleotides agree with TRBD1. Germline V gives CDR1 MNHNY, CDR2 SVGAGI (reference sequence). CDR3 size: 12 residues. After removal of 5 bases from V and 12 bases from J, the junction contained 6 bases not matched to a gene. The CDR3 spells CASSLQGALQFF. The CDR3 region has the DNA TGTGCCAGCAGTCTGCAGGGGGCTCTGCAGTTCTTC.

The genes are TRBV30 and TRBJ2-7; possibly TRBD2 for D (5 bases). The V gene lost 2 bases and the J gene lost 2 bases, with 16 bases spanning the gap. The CDR3 runs 15 residues. Germline CDR1 is GTSNPN and CDR2 is SVGIG (reference sequence). The DNA for the CDR3 is TGTGCCTGGAGTTGGCTCACCCGAGGGACCTACGAGCAGTACTTC. Its protein product is CAWSWLTRGTYEQYF.

The chain combines TRBV2 with TRBJ2-3; TRBD2 agrees at 8 bases. This CDR3 contains 14 residues. The germline gives CDR1 SNHLY, CDR2 FYNNEI. J lost 2 bases, V lost 7 bases, and 5 bases had no gene match. The CDR3 is CASKVGGATDTQYF. CDR3 in DNA: TGTGCCAGCAAGGTCGGGGGGGCCACAGATACGCAGTATTTT.

The rearrangement uses TRBV2 and TRBJ1-1; tentative D call: TRBD1 (6 bases). Per the germline V gene, CDR1 is SNHLY and CDR2 is FYNNEI. The CDR3 loop spans 13 amino acids. The V and J ends lost 5 bases and 4 bases respectively, with 11 bases between them. The DNA of the CDR3 is TGTGCCAGCAGTTCGGGAGGGGGCACTGAAGCTTTCTTT. This gives the protein CASSSGGGTEAFF.

CDR3 sequence reads: CSVEGIRDNMGRGYTF. As DNA, the CDR3 is TGCAGCGTTGAAGGAATCCGGGACAACATGGGGAGAGGCTACACCTTC. The genes are TRBV29-1 and TRBJ1-2; possible D gene TRBD1, 6 bases. V lost 1 base to trimming and J lost 8 bases, with 23 bases between them. CDR1 and CDR2 from the germline V gene are SQVTM and ANQGSEA. The CDR3 loop spans 16 amino acids.

In its sample, this clone was seen a few times. This rearrangement joins TRBV7-7 to TRBJ1-1, with D unclear. The germline V gene encodes CDR1 SSHAT and CDR2 FNYEAQ (reference sequence). With 8 bases removed from V and 7 bases from J, the gap between germline ends came to 11 bases. CDR3 size: 11 residues. CDR3 sequence reads: CASAVSSEAFF. The CDR3, as DNA: TGTGCCAGCGCCGTCTCCAGTGAAGCTTTCTTT.

Judged by abundance, this clone is medium-sized. The genes are TRBV6-6 and TRBJ2-7; weak D call: TRBD1 (5 bases). Trimming took 6 bases from V and 0 from J, leaving 15 bases between them. CDR1 is MNHNY and CDR2 is SVGAGI in the germline V gene (reference sequence). This CDR3 has 15 residues. The CDR3 spells CASSPTAQSSYEQYF. In nucleotides, the CDR3 is TGTGCCAGCAGCCCGACAGCTCAGAGCTCCTACGAGCAGTACTTC.

The J gene is TRBJ1-5, the V gene TRBV29-1, with D unclear. Germline CDR1 is SQVTM and CDR2 is ANQGSEA. This CDR3 contains 12 residues. The V end lost 6 bases, the J end lost 2 bases, and 8 bases lay between the germline ends. In nucleotides, the CDR3 is TGCAGCGTCCTCTGGGGCAATCAGCCCCAGCATTTT. Its translation: CSVLWGNQPQHF.